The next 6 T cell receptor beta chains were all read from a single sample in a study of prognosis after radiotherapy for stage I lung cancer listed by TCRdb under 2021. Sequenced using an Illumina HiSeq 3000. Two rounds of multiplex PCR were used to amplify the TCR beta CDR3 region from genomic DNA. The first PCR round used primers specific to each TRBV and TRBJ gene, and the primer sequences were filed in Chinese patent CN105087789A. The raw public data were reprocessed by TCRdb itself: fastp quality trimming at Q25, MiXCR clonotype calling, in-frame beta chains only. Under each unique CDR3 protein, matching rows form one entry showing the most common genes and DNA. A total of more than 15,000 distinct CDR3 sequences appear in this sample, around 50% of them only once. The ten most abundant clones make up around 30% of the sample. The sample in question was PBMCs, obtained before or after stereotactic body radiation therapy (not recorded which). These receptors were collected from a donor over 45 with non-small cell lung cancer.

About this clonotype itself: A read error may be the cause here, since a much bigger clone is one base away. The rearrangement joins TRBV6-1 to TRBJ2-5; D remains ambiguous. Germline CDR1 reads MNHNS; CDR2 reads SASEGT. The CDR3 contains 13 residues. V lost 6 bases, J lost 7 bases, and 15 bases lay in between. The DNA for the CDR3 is TGTGCCAGCAGCGTGATCCGACTTGGGACCCAGTACTTC. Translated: CASSVIRLGTQYF.

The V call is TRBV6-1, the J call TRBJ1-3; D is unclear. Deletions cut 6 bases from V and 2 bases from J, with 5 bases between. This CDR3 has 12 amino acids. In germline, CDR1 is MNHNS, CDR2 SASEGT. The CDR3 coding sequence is TGTGCCAGCAGCGAGCCTGGAAACACCATATATTTT. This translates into CASSEPGNTIYF.

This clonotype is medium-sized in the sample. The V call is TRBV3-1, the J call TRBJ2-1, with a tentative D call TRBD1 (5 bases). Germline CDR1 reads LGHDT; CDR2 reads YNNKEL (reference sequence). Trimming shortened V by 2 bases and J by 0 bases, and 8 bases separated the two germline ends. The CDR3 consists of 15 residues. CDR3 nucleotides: TGTGCCAGCAGCCAATGGGGCAGCTCCTACAATGAGCAGTTCTTC. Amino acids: CASSQWGSSYNEQFF.

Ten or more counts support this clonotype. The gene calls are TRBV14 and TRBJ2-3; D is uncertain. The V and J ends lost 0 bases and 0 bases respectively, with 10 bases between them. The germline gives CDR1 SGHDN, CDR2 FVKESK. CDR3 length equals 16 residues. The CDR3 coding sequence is TGTGCCAGCAGCCAAGAAAGGCACCTTAGCACAGATACGCAGTATTTT. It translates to CASSQERHLSTDTQYF.

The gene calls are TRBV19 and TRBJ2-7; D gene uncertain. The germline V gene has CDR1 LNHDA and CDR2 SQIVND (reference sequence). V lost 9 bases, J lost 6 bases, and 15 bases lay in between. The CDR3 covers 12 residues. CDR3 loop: CASGWVAREQYF. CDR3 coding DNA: TGTGCCAGCGGCTGGGTAGCCCGCGAGCAGTACTTC.

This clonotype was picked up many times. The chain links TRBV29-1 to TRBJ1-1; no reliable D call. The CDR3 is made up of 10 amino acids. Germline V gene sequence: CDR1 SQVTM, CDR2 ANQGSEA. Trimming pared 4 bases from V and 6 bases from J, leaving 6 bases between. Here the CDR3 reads CSVGIAEAFF. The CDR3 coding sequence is TGCAGCGTTGGAATAGCTGAAGCTTTCTTT.